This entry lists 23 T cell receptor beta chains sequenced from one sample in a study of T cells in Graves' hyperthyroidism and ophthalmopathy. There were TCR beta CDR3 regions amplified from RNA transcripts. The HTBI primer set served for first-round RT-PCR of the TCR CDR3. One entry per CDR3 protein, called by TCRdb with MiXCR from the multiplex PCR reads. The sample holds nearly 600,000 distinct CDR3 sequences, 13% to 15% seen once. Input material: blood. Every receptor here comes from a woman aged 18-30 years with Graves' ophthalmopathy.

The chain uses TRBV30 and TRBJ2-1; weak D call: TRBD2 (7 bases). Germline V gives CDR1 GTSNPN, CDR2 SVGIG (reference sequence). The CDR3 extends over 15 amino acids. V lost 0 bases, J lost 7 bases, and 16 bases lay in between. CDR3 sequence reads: CAWSVPAGAYNEQFF. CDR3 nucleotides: TGTGCCTGGAGTGTACCGGCGGGGGCTTATAATGAGCAGTTCTTC.

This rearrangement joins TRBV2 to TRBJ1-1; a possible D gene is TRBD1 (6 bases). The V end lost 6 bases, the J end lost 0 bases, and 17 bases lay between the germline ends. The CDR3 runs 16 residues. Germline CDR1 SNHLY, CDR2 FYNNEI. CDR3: CASSLVGGGLNTEAFF. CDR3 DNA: TGTGCCAGCAGCTTAGTGGGGGGGGGGCTGAACACTGAAGCTTTCTTT.

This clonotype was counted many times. The CDR3 nucleotides read TGTGCCCTAGCGGGAGGGCCTGAGCAGTACTTC. Protein product: CALAGGPEQYF. This chain joins TRBV30 and TRBJ2-7; 12 bases agree with TRBD2. Trimming cost V 8 bases and J 7 bases; bases outside gene matches: 3. Germline CDR1 is GTSNPN and CDR2 is SVGIG (reference sequence). This CDR3 has 11 residues.

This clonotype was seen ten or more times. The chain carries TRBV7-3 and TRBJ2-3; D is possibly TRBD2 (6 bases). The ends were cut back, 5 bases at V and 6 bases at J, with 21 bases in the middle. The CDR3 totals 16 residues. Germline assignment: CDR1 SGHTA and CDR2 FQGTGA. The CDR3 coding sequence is TGTGCCAGCAGCCCCGGAGGGACCTCAATCAGGGATACGCAGTATTTT. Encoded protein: CASSPGGTSIRDTQYF. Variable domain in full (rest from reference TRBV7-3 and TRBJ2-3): GAGVSQTPSNKVTEKGKYVELRCDPISGHTALYWYRQSLGQGPEFLIYFQGTGAADDSGLPNDRFFAVRPEGSVSTLKIQRTERGDSAVYLCASSPGGTSIRDTQYFGPGTRLTVL.

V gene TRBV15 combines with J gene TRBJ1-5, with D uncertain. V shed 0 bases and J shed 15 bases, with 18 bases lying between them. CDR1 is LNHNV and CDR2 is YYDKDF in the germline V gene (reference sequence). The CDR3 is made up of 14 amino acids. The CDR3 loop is CATSRDLDRRRAHF. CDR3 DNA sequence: TGTGCCACCAGCAGAGACCTGGATCGGAGGAGAGCGCATTTT.

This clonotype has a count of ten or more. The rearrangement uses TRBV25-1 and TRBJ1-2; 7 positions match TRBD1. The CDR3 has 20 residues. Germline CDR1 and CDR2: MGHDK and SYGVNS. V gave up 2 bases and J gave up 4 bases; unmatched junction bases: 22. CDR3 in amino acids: CASSENRGSKGAESFYGYTF. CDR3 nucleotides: TGTGCCAGCAGTGAAAATAGGGGCAGTAAGGGGGCAGAGAGCTTCTATGGCTACACCTTC.

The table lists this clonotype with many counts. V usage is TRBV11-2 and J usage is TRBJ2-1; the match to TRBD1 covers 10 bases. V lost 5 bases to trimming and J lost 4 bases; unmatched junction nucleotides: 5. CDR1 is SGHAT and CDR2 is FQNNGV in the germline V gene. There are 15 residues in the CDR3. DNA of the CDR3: TGTGCCAGCAGCGTCGGGACAGGGGCGTACAATGAGCAGTTCTTC. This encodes CASSVGTGAYNEQFF.

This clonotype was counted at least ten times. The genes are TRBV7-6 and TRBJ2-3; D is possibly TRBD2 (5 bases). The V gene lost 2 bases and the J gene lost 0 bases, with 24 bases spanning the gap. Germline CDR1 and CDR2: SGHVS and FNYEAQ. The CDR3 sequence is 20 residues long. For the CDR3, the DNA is TGTGCCAGCAGCTTAAATCCCCCCGCCGGCTTGCGGGCTAGCACAGATACGCAGTATTTT. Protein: CASSLNPPAGLRASTDTQYF.

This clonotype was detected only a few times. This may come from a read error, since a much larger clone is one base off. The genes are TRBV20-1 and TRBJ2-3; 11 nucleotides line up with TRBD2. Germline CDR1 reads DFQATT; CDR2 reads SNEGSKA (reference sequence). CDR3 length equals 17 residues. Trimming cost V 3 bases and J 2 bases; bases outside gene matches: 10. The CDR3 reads CSASSTASGRHTDTQYF. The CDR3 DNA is TGCAGTGCTAGTAGCACAGCTAGCGGGAGGCACACAGATACGCAGTATTTT.

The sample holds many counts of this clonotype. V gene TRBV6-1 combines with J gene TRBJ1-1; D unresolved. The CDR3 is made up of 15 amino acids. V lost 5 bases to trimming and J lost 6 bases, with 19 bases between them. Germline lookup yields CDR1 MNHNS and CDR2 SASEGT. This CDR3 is CASSKRTGSGAEAFF. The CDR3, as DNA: TGTGCCAGCAGTAAACGGACGGGAAGTGGGGCTGAAGCTTTCTTT.

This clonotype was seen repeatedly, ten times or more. In DNA form, the CDR3 reads TGCAGCGTTGTAAGCGGAAGCTCCTACAATGAGCAGTTCTTC. Residues: CSVVSGSSYNEQFF. The chain employs TRBV29-1 and TRBJ2-1; D is possibly TRBD2 (5 bases). The CDR3 totals 14 residues. Trimming took off 4 bases at V and 0 bases at J, with 10 bases between the two ends. From germline, CDR1 is SQVTM and CDR2 ANQGSEA.

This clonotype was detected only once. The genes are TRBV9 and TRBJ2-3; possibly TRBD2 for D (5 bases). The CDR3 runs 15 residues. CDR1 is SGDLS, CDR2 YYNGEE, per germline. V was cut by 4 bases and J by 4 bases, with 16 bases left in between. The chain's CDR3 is CASSQADPGADTQYF. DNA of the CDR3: TGTGCCAGCAGCCAAGCGGACCCTGGGGCAGATACGCAGTATTTT.

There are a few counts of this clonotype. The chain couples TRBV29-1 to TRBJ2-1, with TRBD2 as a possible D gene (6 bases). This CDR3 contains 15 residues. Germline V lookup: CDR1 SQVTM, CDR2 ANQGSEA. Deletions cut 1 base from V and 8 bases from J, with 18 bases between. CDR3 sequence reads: CSVEGEVGSWDEQFF. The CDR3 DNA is TGCAGCGTTGAAGGTGAGGTCGGGAGTTGGGATGAGCAGTTCTTC.

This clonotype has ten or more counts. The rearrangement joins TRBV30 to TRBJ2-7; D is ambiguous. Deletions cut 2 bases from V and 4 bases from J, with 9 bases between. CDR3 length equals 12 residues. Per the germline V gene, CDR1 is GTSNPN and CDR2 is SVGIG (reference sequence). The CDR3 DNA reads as TGTGCCTGGAGTATTTTAGGGTACGAGCAGTACTTC. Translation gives CAWSILGYEQYF. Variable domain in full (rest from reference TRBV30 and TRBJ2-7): SQTIHQWPATLVQPVGSPLSLECTVEGTSNPNLYWYRQAAGRGLQLLFYSVGIGQISSEVPQNLSASRPQDRQFILSSKKLLLSDSGFYLCAWSILGYEQYFGPGTRLTVT.

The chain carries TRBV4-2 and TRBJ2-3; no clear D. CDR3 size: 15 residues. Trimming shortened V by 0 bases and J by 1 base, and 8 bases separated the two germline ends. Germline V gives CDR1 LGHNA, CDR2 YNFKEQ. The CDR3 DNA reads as TGTGCCAGCAGCCAAGACCGGCAGGGCACAGATACGCAGTATTTT. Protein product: CASSQDRQGTDTQYF.

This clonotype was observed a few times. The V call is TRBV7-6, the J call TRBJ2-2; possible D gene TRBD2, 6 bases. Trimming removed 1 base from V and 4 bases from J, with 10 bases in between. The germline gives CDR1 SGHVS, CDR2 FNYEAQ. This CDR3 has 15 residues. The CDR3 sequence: CASSLGGTPTGELFF. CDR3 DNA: TGTGCCAGCAGCTTAGGCGGGACCCCCACCGGGGAGCTGTTTTTT.

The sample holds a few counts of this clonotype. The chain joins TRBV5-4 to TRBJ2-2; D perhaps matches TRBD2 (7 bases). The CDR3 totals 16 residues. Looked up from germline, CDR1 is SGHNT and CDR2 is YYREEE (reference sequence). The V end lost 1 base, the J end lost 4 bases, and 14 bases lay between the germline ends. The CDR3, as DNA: TGTGCCAGCAGCTTGAAACAGGGAGGGGGCACCGGGGAGCTGTTTTTT. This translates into CASSLKQGGGTGELFF.

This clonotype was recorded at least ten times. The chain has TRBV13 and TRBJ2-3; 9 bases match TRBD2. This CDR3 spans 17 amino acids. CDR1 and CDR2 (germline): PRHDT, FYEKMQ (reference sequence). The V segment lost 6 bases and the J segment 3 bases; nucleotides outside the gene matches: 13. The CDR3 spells CASSRRTAGGQTDTQYF. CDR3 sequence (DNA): TGTGCCAGCAGTCGCCGGACGGCGGGAGGGCAGACAGATACGCAGTATTTT.

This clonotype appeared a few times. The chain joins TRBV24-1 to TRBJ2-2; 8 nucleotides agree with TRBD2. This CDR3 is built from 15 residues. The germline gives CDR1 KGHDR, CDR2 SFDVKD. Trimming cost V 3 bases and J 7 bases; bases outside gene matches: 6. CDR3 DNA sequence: TGTGCCACCAGTGATAGCGGGAGATGGAACGGGGAGCTGTTTTTT. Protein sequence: CATSDSGRWNGELFF.

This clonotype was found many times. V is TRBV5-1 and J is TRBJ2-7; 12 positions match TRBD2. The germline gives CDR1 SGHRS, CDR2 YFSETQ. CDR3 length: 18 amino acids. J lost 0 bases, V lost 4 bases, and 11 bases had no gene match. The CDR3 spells CASSLGLAGTGPSYEQYF. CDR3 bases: TGCGCCAGCAGCCTAGGACTAGCGGGGACCGGCCCCTCCTACGAGCAGTACTTC.

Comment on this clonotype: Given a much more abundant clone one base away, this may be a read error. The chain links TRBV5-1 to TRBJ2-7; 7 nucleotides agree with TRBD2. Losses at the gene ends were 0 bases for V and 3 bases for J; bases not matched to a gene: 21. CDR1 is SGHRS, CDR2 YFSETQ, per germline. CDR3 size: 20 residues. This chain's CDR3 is CASSLASNLAAYDWGYEQYF. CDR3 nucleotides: TGCGCCAGCAGCTTGGCCTCGAATCTAGCGGCATACGACTGGGGCTACGAGCAGTACTTC.

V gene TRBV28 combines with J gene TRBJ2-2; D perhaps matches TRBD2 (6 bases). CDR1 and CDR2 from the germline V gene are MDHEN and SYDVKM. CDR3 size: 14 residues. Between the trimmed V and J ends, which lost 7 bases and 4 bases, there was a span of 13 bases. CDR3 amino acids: CASIARGGTGELFF. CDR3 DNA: TGTGCCAGCATCGCTAGGGGAGGCACCGGGGAGCTGTTTTTT.

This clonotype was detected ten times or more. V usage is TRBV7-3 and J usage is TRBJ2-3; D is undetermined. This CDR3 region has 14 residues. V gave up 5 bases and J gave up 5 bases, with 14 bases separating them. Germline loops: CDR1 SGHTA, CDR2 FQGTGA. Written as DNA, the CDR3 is TGTGCCAGCAGCCCCCTCCCCGAGCGAGATACGCAGTATTTT. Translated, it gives CASSPLPERDTQYF.